The clone carrying this T cell receptor (beta chain) was counted a few times. The germline gives CDR1 SGHRS, CDR2 YFSETQ. Trimming took 3 bases from V and 3 from J, leaving 9 bases between them. This CDR3 has 13 residues. The data belong to a study of beta chain features in type 1 diabetes. Expressed TCRB transcripts were sequenced after all isolated RNA was converted to cDNA. The method was immunoSEQ multiplex PCR; TCRdb's version includes in-frame clones alone and lacks a portion of them. The table lists 140,000 or so clones, around 8.7% of them singletons. This TCR was sampled from a man aged 18 to 29 in good health. The sequenced sample was central memory CD4+ T cells from blood. The chain couples TRBV5-1 to TRBJ2-5, with a tentative D call TRBD1 (5 bases). In DNA form, the CDR3 reads TGCGCCAGCAGCTCCGGCAGGGAAGAGACCCAGTACTTC. Its protein product is CASSSGREETQYF.